Listed here are 20 T cell receptor beta chains from one sample, sequenced in a study of cytomegalovirus exposure and HLA in healthy donors. A multiplex PCR was run with 60 Vbeta primers and 13 Jbeta primers. Here immunoSEQ multiplex PCR was the method, and the copy in TCRdb shows in-frame clones only, minus some. Counted here are approximately 220,000 clones, around 80% occurring once; the ten biggest clones make up approximately 5.7%. The sequenced material came from PBMCs. These receptors were collected from a man in his forties or fifties in good health and CMV-seropositive.

As concerns this clone: A read error may account for a junction end that differs from germline. The chain carries TRBV7-7 and TRBJ2-1; weak D call: TRBD1 (6 bases). This CDR3 region has 15 residues. Germline CDR1 is SSHAT and CDR2 is FNYEAQ (reference sequence). The CDR3 coding sequence is TGTGCTAGCAGCTTAGCCGCAGGGGACTACAATGAGCAGTTCTTC. Translated: CASSLAAGDYNEQFF.

The chain links TRBV11-2 to TRBJ1-1; D call uncertain. Germline CDR1 and CDR2: SGHAT and FQNNGV. Trimming took 5 bases from V and 3 from J, leaving 10 bases between them. The CDR3 contains 13 residues. CDR3 loop: CASSATQYTEAFF. CDR3 coding DNA: TGTGCCAGCAGCGCTACCCAATACACTGAAGCTTTCTTT.

The chain carries TRBV11-3 and TRBJ2-1; 16 bases are a match to TRBD2. Germline CDR1 is SGHNT and CDR2 is YENEEA. This CDR3 spans 16 amino acids. With V trimmed by 5 bases and J by 8 bases, 6 bases remained unmatched. CDR3 DNA: TGTGCCAGCAGCCAGGGACTAGCGGGAGGGGGGGATGAGCAGTTCTTC. The encoded protein is CASSQGLAGGGDEQFF.

This chain connects TRBV18 to TRBJ2-3, with a tentative D call TRBD2 (5 bases). Between the trimmed V and J ends, which lost 0 bases and 2 bases, there was a span of 9 bases. The CDR3 contains 15 residues. The germline gives CDR1 KGHSH, CDR2 LQKENI. CDR3 loop: CASSPPQRITDTQYF. CDR3 sequence (DNA): TGTGCCAGCTCACCACCTCAGCGGATCACAGATACGCAGTATTTT.

This clone appeared once. The chain uses TRBV5-1 and TRBJ2-4; possible D gene TRBD1, 5 bases. CDR3 size: 16 residues. With 0 bases removed from V and 0 bases from J, the gap between germline ends came to 10 bases. CDR1 is SGHRS, CDR2 YFSETQ, per germline. The CDR3 sequence is CASSLGQTLAKNIQYF. The CDR3 nucleotides read TGCGCCAGCAGCTTGGGACAGACTCTAGCCAAAAACATTCAGTACTTC.

The rearrangement joins TRBV7-2 to TRBJ1-5, with TRBD1 identical over 9 bases. The CDR3 covers 16 residues. Germline loops: CDR1 SGHTA, CDR2 FQGNSA. V trimming: 4 bases; J trimming: 2 bases; junction bases outside the gene matches: 6. The CDR3 loop reads CASSSDRGNGNQPQHF. The CDR3 nucleotides are TGTGCCAGCAGCTCGGACAGGGGAAATGGCAATCAGCCCCAGCATTTT.

The chain carries TRBV5-6 and TRBJ2-3; 7 nucleotides line up with TRBD2. CDR1 is SGHDT, CDR2 YYEEEE, per germline. After removal of 2 bases from V and 8 bases from J, the junction contained 14 bases not matched to a gene. The CDR3 extends over 16 amino acids. In nucleotides, the CDR3 is TGTGCCAGCAGCTTCGAGCGGGAAGGGACCTGGGGTACGCAGTATTTT. Translating it yields CASSFEREGTWGTQYF.

This clone was observed once. The rearrangement links TRBV29-1 to TRBJ1-1; no definite D call. From germline, CDR1 is SQVTM and CDR2 ANQGSEA. The CDR3 spans 12 residues. Trimming stripped 6 bases from V and 7 bases from J, with 15 bases between. DNA of the CDR3: TGCAGCGTGGGAGGGCCCCACGGTGAAGCTTTCTTT. It is translated as CSVGGPHGEAFF.

The chain recombines TRBV11-3 with TRBJ2-2; D remains ambiguous. This CDR3 comprises 14 residues. The germline V gene encodes CDR1 SGHNT and CDR2 YENEEA. V was clipped by 1 base and J by 2 bases, with 5 bases between them. The DNA of the CDR3 is TGTGCCAGCAGCTTAGTGCGAAACACCGGGGAGCTGTTTTTT. As protein: CASSLVRNTGELFF.

The genes are TRBV11-3 and TRBJ2-2, with a weak D call TRBD1 (6 bases). Germline values: CDR1 SGHNT, CDR2 YENEEA. V was cut by 7 bases and J by 4 bases, with 13 bases left in between. The CDR3 covers 14 residues. CDR3 DNA sequence: TGTGCCAGCAACCAGCAGGGGCCCACCGGGGAGCTGTTTTTT. Its protein is CASNQQGPTGELFF. Complete variable domain (other parts from reference TRBV11-3 and TRBJ2-2): EAGVVQSPRYKIIEKKQPVAFWCNPISGHNTLYWYLQNLGQGPELLIRYENEEAVDDSQLPKDRFSAERLKGVDSTLKIQPAELGDSAVYLCASNQQGPTGELFFGEGSRLTVL.

This clone was seen a few times. V usage is TRBV6-4 and J usage is TRBJ2-3; perhaps TRBD1 as D (5 bases). The germline V gene has CDR1 MRHNA and CDR2 SNTAGT. The V end lost 3 bases, the J end lost 2 bases, and 12 bases lay between the germline ends. The CDR3 length is 15 residues. DNA of the CDR3: TGTGCCAGCAGTGATCGTGGTGGGGCCACAGATACGCAGTATTTT. Translation: CASSDRGGATDTQYF.

This chain joins TRBV4-1 and TRBJ1-5, with 8 positions matching TRBD1. CDR3 length equals 16 residues. J gave up 2 bases and V 1 base, and 4 bases lay outside the gene matches. Germline CDR1 and CDR2: MGHRA and YSYEKL. The CDR3 sequence: CASSQAGTGRNQPQHF. The CDR3 region has the DNA TGCGCCAGCAGCCAAGCAGGGACAGGCCGCAATCAGCCCCAGCATTTT.

The V and J genes are TRBV28 and TRBJ1-5; 8 bases are a match to TRBD1. The V and J ends lost 6 bases and 3 bases, in that order; junction bases with no gene match: 10. The CDR3 covers 16 residues. CDR1 is MDHEN, CDR2 SYDVKM, per germline. CDR3 protein: CASSRPQGADNQPQHF. As DNA, the CDR3 is TGTGCCAGCAGCCGCCCGCAGGGGGCCGACAATCAGCCCCAGCATTTT.

V and J are TRBV7-6 and TRBJ2-2; 10 bases line up with TRBD2. The V gene's germline CDR1 is SGHVS and CDR2 FNYEAQ. This CDR3 is 19 amino acids long. The trim removed 2 bases at V and 1 base at J, leaving 10 bases unmatched. CDR3 DNA: TGTGCCAGCAGCTTACCCACTAGCGGGACTTCCGTGAACACCGGGGAGCTGTTTTTT. Amino acid sequence: CASSLPTSGTSVNTGELFF.

The gene calls are TRBV19 and TRBJ2-2; 7 bases line up with TRBD2. With 7 bases clipped from V and 4 bases from J, the junction kept 12 bases outside the gene matches. CDR1 is LNHDA, CDR2 SQIVND, per germline (reference sequence). This CDR3 contains 16 residues. CDR3 bases: TGTGCCAGTACCGATCGGGACTACATCCGCACCGGGGAGCTGTTTTTT. Encoded protein: CASTDRDYIRTGELFF.

The chain recombines TRBV10-2 with TRBJ1-1; 8 positions match TRBD1. The CDR3 totals 12 residues. V was pared by 9 bases and J by 4 bases, with 4 bases of the junction left unmatched. CDR1 WSHSY and CDR2 SAAADI come from the germline V gene. CDR3 in amino acids: CASNRGSTEAFF. CDR3 nucleotides: TGCGCCAGTAACAGGGGGAGCACTGAAGCTTTCTTT.

This chain connects TRBV28 to TRBJ1-1, with no clear D. The CDR3 is 13 residues long. Deletions cut 6 bases from V and 8 bases from J, with 16 bases between. Looked up from germline, CDR1 is MDHEN and CDR2 is SYDVKM. CDR3 coding DNA: TGTGCCAGCAGCAGCCTTGGGAGGGTGGAAGCTTTCTTT. It codes for CASSSLGRVEAFF. The entire variable domain, with the rest obtained from reference TRBV28 and TRBJ1-1, is as follows: DVKVTQSSRYLVKRTGEKVFLECVQDMDHENMFWYRQDPGLGLRLIYFSYDVKMKEKGDIPEGYSVSREKKERFSLILESASTNQTSMYLCASSSLGRVEAFFGQGTRLTVV.

The V and J genes are TRBV13 and TRBJ2-1; 7 positions match TRBD2. The germline V gene encodes CDR1 PRHDT and CDR2 FYEKMQ (reference sequence). The CDR3 spans 15 residues. V dropped 4 bases and J dropped 5; count of bases not matched to a gene: 8. CDR3 bases: TGTGCCAGCAGCTCTCCCGGACTAGGGGACAATGAGCAGTTCTTC. Its protein is CASSSPGLGDNEQFF.

The genes are TRBV19 and TRBJ1-2, with D perhaps matching TRBD1 (6 bases). V lost 3 bases and J lost 3, with 8 bases in between. CDR3 length: 13 residues. Germline V lookup: CDR1 LNHDA, CDR2 SQIVND (reference sequence). The CDR3 DNA is TGTGCCAGTAGTATCTACAGGGACTATGGCTACACCTTC. It encodes CASSIYRDYGYTF.

The J gene is TRBJ2-7, the V gene TRBV25-1, with 7 bases aligning to TRBD1. V gave up 6 bases and J gave up 0 bases; unmatched junction bases: 8. CDR1 and CDR2 (germline): MGHDK, SYGVNS. The CDR3 length is 15 residues. CDR3 in amino acids: CASRRQGEGSYEQYF. The CDR3 bases are TGTGCCAGCAGGAGACAGGGCGAGGGCTCCTACGAGCAGTACTTC.